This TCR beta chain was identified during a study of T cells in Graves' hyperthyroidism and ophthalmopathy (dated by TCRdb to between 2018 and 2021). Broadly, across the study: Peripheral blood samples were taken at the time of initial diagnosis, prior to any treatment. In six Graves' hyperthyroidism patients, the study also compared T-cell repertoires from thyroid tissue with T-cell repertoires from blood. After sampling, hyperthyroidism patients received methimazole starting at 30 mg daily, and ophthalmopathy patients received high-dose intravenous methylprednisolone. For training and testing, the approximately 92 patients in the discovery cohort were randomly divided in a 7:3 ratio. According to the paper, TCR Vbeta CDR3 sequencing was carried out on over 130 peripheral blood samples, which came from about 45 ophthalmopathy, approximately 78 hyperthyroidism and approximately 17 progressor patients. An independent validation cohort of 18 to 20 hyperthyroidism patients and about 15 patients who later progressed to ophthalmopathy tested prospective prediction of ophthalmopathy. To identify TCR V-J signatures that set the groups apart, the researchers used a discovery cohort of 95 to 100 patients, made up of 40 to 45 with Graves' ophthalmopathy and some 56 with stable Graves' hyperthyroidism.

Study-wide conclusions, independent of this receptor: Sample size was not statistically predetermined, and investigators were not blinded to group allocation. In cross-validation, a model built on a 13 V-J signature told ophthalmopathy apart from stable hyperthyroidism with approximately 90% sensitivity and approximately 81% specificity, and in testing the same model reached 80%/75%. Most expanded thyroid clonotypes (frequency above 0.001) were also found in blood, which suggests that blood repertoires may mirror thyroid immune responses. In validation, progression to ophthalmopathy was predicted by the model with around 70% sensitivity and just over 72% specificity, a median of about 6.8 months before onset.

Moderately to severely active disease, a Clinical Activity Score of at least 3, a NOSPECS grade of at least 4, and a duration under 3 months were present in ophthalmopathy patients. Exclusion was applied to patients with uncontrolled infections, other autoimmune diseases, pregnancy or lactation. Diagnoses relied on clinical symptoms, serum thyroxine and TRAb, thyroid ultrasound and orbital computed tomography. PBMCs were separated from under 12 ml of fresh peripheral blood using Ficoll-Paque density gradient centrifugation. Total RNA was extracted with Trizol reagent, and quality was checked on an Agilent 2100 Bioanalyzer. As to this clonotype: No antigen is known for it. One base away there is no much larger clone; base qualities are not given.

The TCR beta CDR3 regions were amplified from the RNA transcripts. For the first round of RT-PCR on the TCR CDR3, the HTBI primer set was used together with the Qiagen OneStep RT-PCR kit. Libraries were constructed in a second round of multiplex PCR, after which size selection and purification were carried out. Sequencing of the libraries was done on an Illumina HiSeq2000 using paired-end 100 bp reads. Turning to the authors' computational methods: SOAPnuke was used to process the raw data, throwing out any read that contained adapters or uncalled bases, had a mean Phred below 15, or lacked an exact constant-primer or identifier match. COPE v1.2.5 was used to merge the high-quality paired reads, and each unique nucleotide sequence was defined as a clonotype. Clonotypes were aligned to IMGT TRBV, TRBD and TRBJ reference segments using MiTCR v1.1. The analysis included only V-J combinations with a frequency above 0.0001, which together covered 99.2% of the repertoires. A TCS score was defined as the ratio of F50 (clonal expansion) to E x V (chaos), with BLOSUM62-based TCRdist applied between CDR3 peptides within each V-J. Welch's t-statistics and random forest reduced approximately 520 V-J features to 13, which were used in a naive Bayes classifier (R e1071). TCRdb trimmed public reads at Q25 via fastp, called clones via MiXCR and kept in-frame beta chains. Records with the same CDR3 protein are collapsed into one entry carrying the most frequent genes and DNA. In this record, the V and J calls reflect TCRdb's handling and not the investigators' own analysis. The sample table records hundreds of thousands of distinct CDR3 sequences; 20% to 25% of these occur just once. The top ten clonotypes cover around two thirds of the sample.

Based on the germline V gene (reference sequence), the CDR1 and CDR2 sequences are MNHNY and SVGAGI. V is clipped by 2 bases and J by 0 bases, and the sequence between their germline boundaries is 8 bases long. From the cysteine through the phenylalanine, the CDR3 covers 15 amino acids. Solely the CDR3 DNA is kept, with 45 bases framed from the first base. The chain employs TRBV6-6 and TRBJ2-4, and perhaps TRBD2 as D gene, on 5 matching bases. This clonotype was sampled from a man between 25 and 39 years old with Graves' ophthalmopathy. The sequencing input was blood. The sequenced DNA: TGTGCCAGCAGTTACACTAGAGAAGCCAAAAACATTCAGTACTTC. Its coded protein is CASSYTREAKNIQYF.